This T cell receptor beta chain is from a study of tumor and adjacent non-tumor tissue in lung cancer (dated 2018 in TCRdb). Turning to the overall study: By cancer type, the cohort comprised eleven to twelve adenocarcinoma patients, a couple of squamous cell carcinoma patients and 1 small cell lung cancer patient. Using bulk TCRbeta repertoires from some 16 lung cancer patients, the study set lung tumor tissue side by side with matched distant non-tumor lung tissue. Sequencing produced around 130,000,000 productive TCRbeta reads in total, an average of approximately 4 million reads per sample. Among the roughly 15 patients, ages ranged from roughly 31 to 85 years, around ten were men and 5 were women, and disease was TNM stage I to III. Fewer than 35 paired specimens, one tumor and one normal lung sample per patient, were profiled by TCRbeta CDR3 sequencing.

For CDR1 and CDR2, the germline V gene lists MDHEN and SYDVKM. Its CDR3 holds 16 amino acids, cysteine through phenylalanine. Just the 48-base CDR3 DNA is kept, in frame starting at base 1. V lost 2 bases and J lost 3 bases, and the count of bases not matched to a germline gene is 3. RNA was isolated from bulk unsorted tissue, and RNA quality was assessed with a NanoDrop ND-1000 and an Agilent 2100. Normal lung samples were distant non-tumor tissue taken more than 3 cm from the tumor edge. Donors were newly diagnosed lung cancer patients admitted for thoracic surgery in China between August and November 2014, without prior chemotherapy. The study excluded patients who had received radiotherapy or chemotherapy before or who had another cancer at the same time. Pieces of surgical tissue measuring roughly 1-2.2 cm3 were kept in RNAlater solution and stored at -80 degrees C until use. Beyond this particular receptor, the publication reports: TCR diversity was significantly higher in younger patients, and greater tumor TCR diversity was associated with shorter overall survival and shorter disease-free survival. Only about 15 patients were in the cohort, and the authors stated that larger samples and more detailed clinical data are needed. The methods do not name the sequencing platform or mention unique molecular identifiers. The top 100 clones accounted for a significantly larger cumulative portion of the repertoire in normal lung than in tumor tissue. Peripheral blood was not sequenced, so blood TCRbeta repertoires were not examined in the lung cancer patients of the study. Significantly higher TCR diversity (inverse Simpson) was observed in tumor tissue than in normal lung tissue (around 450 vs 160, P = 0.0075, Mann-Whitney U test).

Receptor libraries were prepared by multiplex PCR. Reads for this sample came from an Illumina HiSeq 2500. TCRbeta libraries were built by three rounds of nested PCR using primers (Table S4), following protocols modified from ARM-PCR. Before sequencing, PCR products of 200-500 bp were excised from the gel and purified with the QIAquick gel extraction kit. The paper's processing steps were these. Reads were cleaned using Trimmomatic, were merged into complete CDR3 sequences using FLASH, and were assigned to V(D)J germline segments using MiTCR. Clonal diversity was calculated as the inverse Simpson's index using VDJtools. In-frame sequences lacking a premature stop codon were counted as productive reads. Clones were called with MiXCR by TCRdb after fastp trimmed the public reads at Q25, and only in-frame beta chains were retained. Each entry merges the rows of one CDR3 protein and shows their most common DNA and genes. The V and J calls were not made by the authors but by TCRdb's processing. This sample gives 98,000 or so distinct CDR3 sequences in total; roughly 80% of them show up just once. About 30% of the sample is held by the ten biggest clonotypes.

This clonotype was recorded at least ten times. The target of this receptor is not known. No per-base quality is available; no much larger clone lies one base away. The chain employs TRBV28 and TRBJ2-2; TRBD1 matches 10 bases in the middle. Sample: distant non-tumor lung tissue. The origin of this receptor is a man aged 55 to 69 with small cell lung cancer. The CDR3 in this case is CASSLGTGEDTGELFF. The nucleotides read TGTGCCAGCAGTTTAGGGACAGGGGAGGACACCGGGGAGCTGTTTTTT.